Following are 14 T cell receptor beta chains from one sample sequenced in a study of shared clonotypes between healthy human individuals. Produced via immunoSEQ multiplex PCR; TCRdb's table is partial and in-frame only. Among 1,500,000 or so clones, 98% to 99% were seen once, and the ten largest hold approximately 0.4%. The sample consisted of naive CD4+ T cells sorted from blood. Subset given: CD45RA+ positively selected. All receptors come from a man in his thirties or forties in good health.

This clone was observed a handful of times. V is TRBV7-9 and J is TRBJ1-5; D unclear. V shed 3 bases and J shed 3 bases, with 3 bases lying between them. The CDR3 loop spans 12 amino acids. Looked up from germline, CDR1 is SEHNR and CDR2 is FQNEAQ (reference sequence). In nucleotides, the CDR3 is TGTGCCAGCAGCTTTAACAATCAGCCCCAGCATTTT. As protein: CASSFNNQPQHF. Supplemented by reference TRBV7-9 and TRBJ1-5, the full variable domain reads DTGVSQNPRHKITKRGQNVTFRCDPISEHNRLYWYRQTLGQGPEFLTYFQNEAQLEKSRLLSDRFSAERPKGSFSTLEIQRTEQGDSAMYLCASSFNNQPQHFGDGTRLSIL.

The chain employs TRBV7-2 and TRBJ2-7; possibly TRBD2 for D (6 bases). Germline CDR1 is SGHTA and CDR2 is FQGNSA. V gave up 1 base and J gave up 1 base, with 14 bases separating them. CDR3 length: 16 amino acids. DNA of the CDR3: TGTGCCAGCAGCTTAGTGGGGACTCAGAATTCCTACGAGCAGTACTTC. Translation gives CASSLVGTQNSYEQYF.

The chain is built from TRBV5-1 and TRBJ2-2; D may be TRBD1 (5 bases). The germline V gene has CDR1 SGHRS and CDR2 YFSETQ. V lost 2 bases to trimming and J lost 1 base, with 9 bases between them. CDR3 length equals 15 residues. The CDR3 loop is CASSLFRVNTGELFF. DNA of the CDR3: TGCGCCAGCAGCTTATTCAGGGTGAACACCGGGGAGCTGTTTTTT.

This chain uses TRBV5-8 with TRBJ1-3; D is uncertain. Germline CDR1 SGHTS, CDR2 YDEGEE. Trimming removed 3 bases at V and 4 bases at J, with 14 bases between. This CDR3 is built from 15 residues. Here the CDR3 reads CASSSRLRLGNTIYF. The CDR3 DNA sequence: TGTGCCAGCAGCTCCCGACTGCGGTTGGGAAACACCATATATTTT. The complete variable domain, with remaining parts taken from reference TRBV5-8 and TRBJ1-3, reads EAGVTQSPTHLIKTRGQQATLRCSPISGHTSVYWYQQALGLGLQFLLWYDEGEERNRGNFPPRFSGRQFPNYSSELNVNALELEDSALYLCASSSRLRLGNTIYFGEGSWLTVV.

As DNA, the CDR3 is TGTGCCAGCAGCTTCGACCGGGACAGTAGAGCTTTCTTT. It encodes CASSFDRDSRAFF. The chain recombines TRBV7-2 with TRBJ1-1; TRBD1 matches at 7 bases. The CDR3 totals 13 residues. Germline values: CDR1 SGHTA, CDR2 FQGNSA. After removal of 3 bases from V and 10 bases from J, the junction contained 8 bases not matched to a gene.

The rearrangement uses TRBV29-1 and TRBJ1-2, with D perhaps TRBD1 (6 bases). In germline, CDR1 is SQVTM, CDR2 ANQGSEA. Trimming removed 8 bases from V and 4 bases from J, with 14 bases in between. This CDR3 is built from 12 residues. The CDR3 region has the DNA TGCAGCCTCAGGGGAGGGTCCTATGGCTACACCTTC. Translation: CSLRGGSYGYTF.

The gene calls are TRBV7-8 and TRBJ2-1, with TRBD2 matching 12 bases. The V gene's germline CDR1 is SGHVS and CDR2 FQNEAQ. The V and J ends lost 4 bases and 8 bases, in that order; junction bases with no gene match: 9. This CDR3 region has 16 residues. The DNA of the CDR3 is TGTGCCAGCAGCTCCACTAGCGGGAGGTCTCAGGATGAGCAGTTCTTC. Residues: CASSSTSGRSQDEQFF.

This chain uses TRBV5-1 with TRBJ1-1; TRBD1 might be the D (6 bases). Germline V lookup: CDR1 SGHRS, CDR2 YFSETQ. V was shortened by 1 base and J by 1 base, with 8 bases between the two germline ends. The CDR3 sequence is 14 residues long. In DNA form, the CDR3 reads TGCGCCAGCAGCTTGAACAGGGAGAACACTGAAGCTTTCTTT. It translates to CASSLNRENTEAFF.

The chain is built from TRBV27 and TRBJ2-5; 8 bases are shared with TRBD2. This CDR3 spans 16 amino acids. V lost 5 bases, J lost 5 bases, and 13 bases stayed unmatched. Germline V gene data show CDR1 as MNHEY and CDR2 as SMNVEV (reference sequence). The CDR3 protein is CASSPASGRDFETQYF. CDR3 DNA: TGTGCCAGCAGTCCTGCGAGCGGGAGAGACTTTGAGACCCAGTACTTC.

This clone occurred once. The J gene is TRBJ2-1, the V gene TRBV18; TRBD2 aligns across 7 bases. Germline assignment: CDR1 KGHSH and CDR2 LQKENI. The trim removed 2 bases at V and 1 base at J, leaving 5 bases unmatched. There are 16 residues in the CDR3. The CDR3 loop is CASSPSSSGSYNEQFF. In nucleotides, the CDR3 is TGTGCCAGCTCACCATCCTCTAGCGGTTCCTACAATGAGCAGTTCTTC.

The chain combines TRBV29-1 with TRBJ2-1; D gene uncertain. The CDR3 has 11 residues. Trimming shortened V by 3 bases and J by 4 bases, and 4 bases separated the two germline ends. CDR1 and CDR2 (germline): SQVTM, ANQGSEA. The CDR3 sequence is CSVDYYNEQFF. In nucleotides, the CDR3 is TGCAGCGTTGACTATTACAATGAGCAGTTCTTC.

The V gene is TRBV5-1, the J gene TRBJ2-7, with 12 bases identical to TRBD2. The germline V gene has CDR1 SGHRS and CDR2 YFSETQ. This CDR3 comprises 14 residues. V dropped 3 bases and J dropped 6; count of bases not matched to a gene: 4. CDR3 coding DNA: TGCGCCAGCAGCTCGACTAGCGGGAGCCCCGAGCAGTACTTC. This sequence encodes CASSSTSGSPEQYF. The entire variable domain, with the rest obtained from reference TRBV5-1 and TRBJ2-7, is as follows: KAGVTQTPRYLIKTRGQQVTLSCSPISGHRSVSWYQQTPGQGLQFLFEYFSETQRNKGNFPGRFSGRQFSNSRSEMNVSTLELGDSALYLCASSSTSGSPEQYFGPGTRLTVT.

The V call is TRBV7-9, the J call TRBJ2-1; 11 nucleotides agree with TRBD2. Germline V gene data show CDR1 as SEHNR and CDR2 as FQNEAQ (reference sequence). CDR3 length: 16 amino acids. The junction had 10 bases not matched to a gene; V was cut back by 5 bases and J by 7 bases. CDR3 protein: CASSLGRASGRNEQFF. In DNA, the CDR3 is TGTGCCAGCAGCCTAGGTAGGGCTAGCGGGAGGAATGAGCAGTTCTTC.

The chain carries TRBV25-1 and TRBJ2-7, with unresolved D. V lost 4 bases, J lost 5 bases, and 6 bases lay in between. The CDR3 extends over 11 amino acids. The germline CDR1 and CDR2 sequences are MGHDK and SYGVNS. The CDR3 protein is CASSVMHEQYF. In DNA, the CDR3 is TGTGCCAGCAGTGTCATGCACGAGCAGTACTTC.